The 20 T cell receptor beta chains below come from one sample, sequenced in a study of human T cells and chemical hapten exposure. Each CDR3 protein gets one entry after TCRdb re-called the RACE reads with MiXCR. The top ten clones hold approximately 3.5% of a sample with roughly 100,000 distinct CDR3 sequences, approximately 10% of them seen once. Described time point: patch test 1, 2 weeks after DPC sensitization. Treatment given: therapeutic diphenylcyclopropenone sensitization with weekly scalp DPC. The sequences come from whole blood, collected in connection with sensitization to the hapten diphenylcyclopropenone (DPC). These receptors came from a woman between 35 and 50 years old with alopecia areata. Some clones in this sample may be carry-over from other donors' samples.

This clonotype was detected many times. The V gene is TRBV6-5, the J gene TRBJ1-5, with D hard to call. Trimming removed 0 bases at V and 6 bases at J, with 6 bases between. Germline CDR1 and CDR2: MNHEY and SVGAGI. This CDR3 is built from 13 residues. CDR3 DNA sequence: TGTGCCAGCAGTTACTCGAGGGTTCAGCCCCAGCATTTT. Its protein is CASSYSRVQPQHF.

This clonotype was detected many times. The CDR3 reads CASSLMGQLNTEAFF. In DNA form, the CDR3 reads TGTGCCAGCAGCCTGATGGGACAGCTGAACACTGAAGCTTTCTTT. The rearrangement joins TRBV11-1 to TRBJ1-1; 7 nucleotides agree with TRBD1. Per germline, CDR1 SGHAT and CDR2 FQDESV (reference sequence). CDR3 size: 15 residues. J gave up 0 bases and V 5 bases, and 6 bases lay outside the gene matches.

This clonotype was observed a few times. The genes are TRBV6-2 or TRBV6-3 and TRBJ2-1; D is unresolved. This CDR3 region has 12 residues. CDR1 is MNHEY, CDR2 SVGEGT, per germline. Trimming removed 5 bases from V and 12 bases from J, with 14 bases in between. CDR3 amino acids: CASSPDRMGQFF. CDR3 DNA sequence: TGTGCCAGCAGTCCGGACCGGATGGGGCAGTTCTTC.

The table lists this clonotype with a few counts. V and J are TRBV4-1 and TRBJ1-2; unclear D gene. The ends were cut back, 1 base at V and 4 bases at J, with 7 bases in the middle. Germline V gives CDR1 MGHRA, CDR2 YSYEKL. The CDR3 sequence is 13 residues long. The CDR3 nucleotides are TGCGCCAGCAGCCAAGCAGTTCTCTATGGCTACACCTTC. Amino acid sequence: CASSQAVLYGYTF.

The V and J genes are TRBV19 and TRBJ1-1; 8 nucleotides line up with TRBD1. The CDR3 is made up of 13 amino acids. CDR1 is LNHDA and CDR2 is SQIVND in the germline V gene (reference sequence). Trimming removed 6 bases from V and 4 bases from J; junction bases left unmatched: 4. In nucleotides, the CDR3 is TGTGCCAGTAGGACAGGGGCTCCCACTGAAGCTTTCTTT. Translating gives CASRTGAPTEAFF.

The rearrangement links TRBV12-3 or TRBV12-4 to TRBJ1-6, with 8 bases that match TRBD1. The CDR3 has 24 residues. The J segment lost 0 bases and the V segment lost 6 bases, leaving 28 bases of the junction unmatched. This chain's CDR3 is CASSRDPGQVNEGLNLSYNSPLHF. DNA for the CDR3: TGTGCCAGCAGCCGAGACCCGGGACAGGTTAATGAAGGACTCAACCTCTCCTATAATTCACCCCTCCACTTT.

This clonotype was seen a few times. The chain links TRBV6-2 or TRBV6-3 to TRBJ1-1; D remains ambiguous. Germline V CDR1 and CDR2: MNHEY, SVGEGT. The CDR3 has 12 residues. The V end was cut by 7 bases, the J end by 2 bases, with 8 bases between. The CDR3 sequence is CASNQENTEAFF. The CDR3 DNA is TGTGCCAGCAACCAGGAAAACACTGAAGCTTTCTTT.

The V call is TRBV27, the J call TRBJ2-1, with 7 positions matching TRBD2. Per the germline V gene, CDR1 is MNHEY and CDR2 is SMNVEV (reference sequence). CDR3 length: 16 residues. Unmatched junction bases numbered 3, after V lost 1 base and J lost 0 bases. CDR3 sequence: CASSLYGGSSYNEQFF. The CDR3 DNA reads TGTGCCAGCAGTTTATACGGCGGGAGCTCCTACAATGAGCAGTTCTTC.

This clonotype showed up many times. The chain recombines TRBV20-1 with TRBJ2-3, with D perhaps TRBD1 (5 bases). This CDR3 contains 13 residues. Trimming shortened V by 0 bases and J by 4 bases, and 8 bases separated the two germline ends. CDR1 and CDR2 (germline): DFQATT, SNEGSKA (reference sequence). The DNA for the CDR3 is TGCAGTGCTAGAGATCTGGGGCCAGATACGCAGTATTTT. Translating gives CSARDLGPDTQYF.

J is TRBJ2-1 and V is TRBV6-2 or TRBV6-3; D possibly corresponds to TRBD2 (7 bases). Germline values: CDR1 MNHEY, CDR2 SVGEGT. Trimming pared 6 bases from V and 10 bases from J, leaving 22 bases between. This CDR3 is built from 15 residues. The CDR3 loop is CASSHRNAGAGEQFF. DNA of the CDR3: TGTGCCAGCAGCCACCGTAATGCGGGGGCGGGGGAGCAGTTCTTC.

The V and J genes are TRBV9 and TRBJ2-2; the D is unclear. Germline V gene lookup returns CDR1 SGDLS and CDR2 YYNGEE. The CDR3 consists of 13 residues. Trimming removed 0 bases from V and 7 bases from J, with 7 bases in between. The CDR3 DNA reads as TGTGCCAGCAGCGTAGTGCTAGGCGGGGAGCTGTTTTTT. This gives the protein CASSVVLGGELFF. The full variable domain, in which reference TRBV9 and TRBJ2-2 provide the parts outside the CDR3, is DSGVTQTPKHLITATGQRVTLRCSPRSGDLSVYWYQQSLDQGLQFLIQYYNGEERAKGNILERFSAQQFPDLHSELNLSSLELGDSALYFCASSVVLGGELFFGEGSRLTVL.

This clonotype was counted at least ten times. This chain joins TRBV20-1 and TRBJ1-1; D not resolved. V was pared by 2 bases and J by 8 bases, with 12 bases between. The CDR3 runs 12 residues. Germline V gene lookup returns CDR1 DFQATT and CDR2 SNEGSKA (reference sequence). The CDR3 sequence is CSARLISQEAFF. CDR3 nucleotides: TGCAGTGCTAGACTAATCTCCCAGGAAGCTTTCTTT.

This clonotype was observed a handful of times. The chain couples TRBV6-2 or TRBV6-3 to TRBJ1-1; D unclear. This CDR3 spans 12 amino acids. CDR1 is MNHEY, CDR2 SVGEGT, per germline. The V end was cut by 5 bases, the J end by 10 bases, with 14 bases between. The CDR3 region is CASSLQDARAFF. The CDR3, as DNA: TGTGCCAGCAGTCTCCAAGACGCGAGAGCTTTCTTT.

This clonotype was observed a few times. The CDR3 sequence is CASSYSGTVNTEAFF. CDR3 DNA sequence: TGTGCCAGCAGTTACTCCGGGACAGTTAACACTGAAGCTTTCTTT. The chain combines TRBV6-2 or TRBV6-3 with TRBJ1-1; 7 bases are a match to TRBD1. This CDR3 has 15 residues. Germline CDR1 is MNHEY and CDR2 is SVGEGT. J gave up 2 bases and V 0 bases, and 3 bases lay outside the gene matches.

Of note for this clonotype: It is likely a read error, because the conserved phenylalanine at the end of the CDR3 is missing. The chain has TRBV14 and TRBJ1-4, with D possibly matching TRBD1 (6 bases). The V gene lost 4 bases and the J gene lost 1 base, with 16 bases spanning the gap. This CDR3 region has 17 residues. Germline CDR1 is SGHDN and CDR2 is FVKESK. CDR3: CASSPQGTRITNEKLFL. The CDR3 DNA reads TGTGCCAGCAGCCCTCAGGGGACGCGGATAACTAATGAAAAACTGTTTCTT.

This chain uses TRBV18 with TRBJ2-1; D uncertain. This CDR3 spans 14 amino acids. CDR1 KGHSH and CDR2 LQKENI come from the germline V gene. V gave up 0 bases and J gave up 6 bases, with 9 bases separating them. This CDR3 is CASSPPGPPNEQFF. The CDR3 nucleotides read TGTGCCAGCTCACCACCAGGGCCGCCCAATGAGCAGTTCTTC.

This clonotype has more than one count but fewer than ten. The chain is built from TRBV20-1 and TRBJ2-3, with 12 bases that match TRBD2. V lost 6 bases and J lost 2; bases outside the gene matches: 6. CDR3 length equals 15 residues. Germline CDR1 and CDR2: DFQATT and SNEGSKA (reference sequence). CDR3 amino acids: CSANGLAGPTDTQYF. As DNA, the CDR3 is TGCAGTGCCAATGGACTAGCGGGACCCACAGATACGCAGTATTTT.

This clonotype was found a few times. The V and J genes are TRBV5-1 and TRBJ2-5; D not certain. The CDR3 sequence is 11 residues long. With 5 bases removed from V and 5 bases from J, the gap between germline ends came to 7 bases. CDR1 and CDR2 (germline): SGHRS, YFSETQ. The CDR3 region is CASSSDETQYF. The CDR3 DNA sequence: TGCGCCAGCAGTTCTGATGAGACCCAGTACTTC.

Remarks on this clonotype: This sequence may be a read error, since a much larger clone differs from it by one base. The V call is TRBV7-8, the J call TRBJ2-1; 11 bases match TRBD2. The germline V gene has CDR1 SGHVS and CDR2 FQNEAQ. The CDR3 consists of 17 residues. CDR3 loop: CASSLILAGGSYKEQFF. CDR3 in DNA: TGTGCCAGCAGCTTGATTCTAGCGGGAGGTTCCTACAAAGAGCAGTTCTTC. The full variable domain, rest sourced from reference TRBV7-8 and TRBJ2-1, is GAGVSQSPRYKVAKRGQDVALRCDPISGHVSLFWYQQALGQGPEFLTYFQNEAQLDKSGLPSDRFFAERPEGSVSTLKIQRTQQEDSAVYLCASSLILAGGSYKEQFFGPGTRLTVL.

In this sample, this clonotype turned up a few times. The rearrangement joins TRBV14 to TRBJ2-2, with D perhaps TRBD1 or TRBD2 (6 bases each). V was clipped by 5 bases and J by 4 bases, with 14 bases between them. The CDR3 length is 15 residues. The V gene's germline CDR1 is SGHDN and CDR2 FVKESK. The CDR3: CASSFSRGVTGELFF. The CDR3 coding sequence is TGTGCCAGCAGCTTTTCGAGGGGGGTCACCGGGGAGCTGTTTTTT.